Listed below are T cell receptor beta chains from one sample, sequenced in a study of glioma-infiltrating T cells after dendritic cell vaccination. TCRdb's table, derived via immunoSEQ multiplex PCR, lists solely in-frame clones and lacks some. The sample has about 90,000 clones, roughly 80% seen once. This specimen was blood, taken after dendritic cell vaccination. The receptor source for this set is a human donor with glioblastoma. The CDR3 runs from the conserved cysteine through the conserved F or W. The D gene is left open where the match is weak. Clone size is not always given. Where it is, it says once, few, many or a class for expanded clones.

CDR3aa: CASSLGQENYGYTF; CDR3nt: TGCGCCAGCAGCTTGGGACAGGAGAACTATGGCTACACCTTC; abundance: -; v_gene: TRBV5-1; j_gene: TRBJ1-2; d_gene: -
CDR3aa: CASSRELAGGQSEFF; CDR3nt: TGCGCCAGCAGCCGGGAGCTAGCGGGGGGGCAAAGTGAGTTCTTC; abundance: -; v_gene: TRBV4-1; j_gene: TRBJ2-1; d_gene: TRBD2
CDR3aa: CASSGEGRGWEQYF; CDR3nt: TGTGCCAGCAGTGGCGAGGGCAGGGGTTGGGAGCAGTACTTC; abundance: -; v_gene: TRBV2; j_gene: TRBJ2-7; d_gene: -
CDR3aa: CASSLGLAGGSEQFF; CDR3nt: TGCGCCAGCAGCTTGGGCCTAGCGGGGGGGTCCGAGCAGTTCTTC; abundance: -; v_gene: TRBV5-1; j_gene: TRBJ2-1; d_gene: TRBD2
CDR3aa: CASSVGWAGQETQYF; CDR3nt: TGTGCCAGCAGCGTAGGTTGGGCTGGACAAGAGACCCAGTACTTC; abundance: once; v_gene: TRBV9; j_gene: TRBJ2-5; d_gene: -
CDR3aa: CASSSSGHISSYEQYF; CDR3nt: TGTGCCAGCAGCAGCTCGGGACACATAAGCTCCTACGAGCAGTACTTC; abundance: -; v_gene: TRBV13; j_gene: TRBJ2-7; d_gene: -
CDR3aa: CASSLTGGRYNEQFF; CDR3nt: TGTGCCAGCAGTTTAACGGGGGGCCGTTACAATGAGCAGTTCTTC; abundance: -; v_gene: TRBV6-5; j_gene: TRBJ2-1; d_gene: -
CDR3aa: CASSLEGANREQYF; CDR3nt: TGCGCCAGCAGCTTGGAGGGGGCGAATCGCGAGCAGTACTTC; abundance: -; v_gene: TRBV5-1; j_gene: TRBJ2-7; d_gene: TRBD1
CDR3aa: CASSEYRGDNEKLFF; CDR3nt: TGTGCCAGCAGTGAATACAGGGGAGATAATGAAAAACTGTTTTTT; abundance: -; v_gene: TRBV25-1; j_gene: TRBJ1-4; d_gene: -
CDR3aa: CASLIGRTGSTGELFF; CDR3nt: TGTGCCAGCCTAATAGGGCGGACAGGGTCAACCGGGGAGCTGTTTTTT; abundance: -; v_gene: TRBV6-7; j_gene: TRBJ2-2; d_gene: TRBD1
CDR3aa: CASSHGSRDSGFVFF; CDR3nt: TGCGCCAGCAGCCACGGGAGTCGGGACAGCGGATTTGTTTTCTTT; abundance: -; v_gene: TRBV4-1; j_gene: TRBJ1-1; d_gene: TRBD1
CDR3aa: CASSYPGTGELFF; CDR3nt: TGTGCCAGCAGTTATCCAGGGACCGGGGAGCTGTTTTTT; abundance: -; v_gene: TRBV11-1; j_gene: TRBJ2-2; d_gene: -
CDR3aa: CASSRQGRSEAFF; CDR3nt: TGTGCCAGCAGTAGACAGGGGCGATCTGAAGCTTTCTTT; abundance: -; v_gene: TRBV6-5; j_gene: TRBJ1-1; d_gene: TRBD1
CDR3aa: CASSSAGAGTGELFF; CDR3nt: TGTGCCAGCAGCTCGGCGGGGGCAGGCACCGGGGAGCTGTTTTTT; abundance: -; v_gene: TRBV5-4; j_gene: TRBJ2-2; d_gene: -
CDR3aa: CASSETGINSPLHF; CDR3nt: TGTGCCAGCTCAGAAACAGGAATTAATTCACCCCTCCACTTT; abundance: -; v_gene: TRBV18; j_gene: TRBJ1-6; d_gene: -
CDR3aa: CASSIGQGLHEQYF; CDR3nt: TGTGCCAGTAGTATTGGACAGGGATTACACGAGCAGTACTTC; abundance: -; v_gene: TRBV19; j_gene: TRBJ2-7; d_gene: TRBD1
CDR3aa: CASSPKGQGRSPLHF; CDR3nt: TGTGCCAGCAGCCCAAAGGGACAGGGGAGGTCACCCCTCCACTTT; abundance: -; v_gene: TRBV13; j_gene: TRBJ1-6; d_gene: TRBD1
CDR3aa: CASSPATWNSPLHF; CDR3nt: TGTGCCAGCAGCCCGGCGACATGGAATTCACCCCTCCACTTT; abundance: -; v_gene: TRBV7-9; j_gene: TRBJ1-6; d_gene: -
CDR3aa: CASSFQGNSPLHF; CDR3nt: TGTGCCAGCAGCTTCCAGGGAAATTCACCCCTCCACTTT; abundance: -; v_gene: TRBV7-2; j_gene: TRBJ1-6; d_gene: -
CDR3aa: CASSYTSTYEQYF; CDR3nt: TGTGCCAGCAGTTACACTAGCACCTACGAGCAGTACTTC; abundance: -; v_gene: TRBV6-5; j_gene: TRBJ2-7; d_gene: -
CDR3aa: CAISTQEGIYGYTF; CDR3nt: TGTGCCATCAGTACTCAGGAGGGAATCTATGGCTACACCTTC; abundance: -; v_gene: TRBV10-3; j_gene: TRBJ1-2; d_gene: -
CDR3aa: CASSPQTGGGSGYTF; CDR3nt: TGTGCCAGCAGCCCCCAGACAGGGGGCGGCAGTGGCTACACCTTC; abundance: -; v_gene: TRBV7-2; j_gene: TRBJ1-2; d_gene: TRBD1
CDR3aa: CASSQDPARNTEAFF; CDR3nt: TGCGCCAGCAGCCAAGATCCCGCTAGGAACACTGAAGCTTTCTTT; abundance: -; v_gene: TRBV4-1; j_gene: TRBJ1-1; d_gene: -
CDR3aa: CASTGARSYNSPLHF; CDR3nt: TGTGCCAGCACAGGGGCGCGGTCCTATAATTCACCCCTCCACTTT; abundance: few; v_gene: TRBV6-1; j_gene: TRBJ1-6; d_gene: -
CDR3aa: CASSLAGGPGELFF; CDR3nt: TGTGCCAGCAGCTTAGCAGGGGGTCCCGGGGAGCTGTTTTTT; abundance: -; v_gene: TRBV11-1; j_gene: TRBJ2-2; d_gene: -
CDR3aa: CATSRGSVDYGYTF; CDR3nt: TGTGCCACCAGCAGAGGATCGGTGGACTATGGCTACACCTTC; abundance: -; v_gene: TRBV15; j_gene: TRBJ1-2; d_gene: -
CDR3aa: CAVPFGDYGYTF; CDR3nt: TGTGCCGTTCCTTTTGGAGACTATGGCTACACCTTC; abundance: few; v_gene: TRBV7-6; j_gene: TRBJ1-2; d_gene: -